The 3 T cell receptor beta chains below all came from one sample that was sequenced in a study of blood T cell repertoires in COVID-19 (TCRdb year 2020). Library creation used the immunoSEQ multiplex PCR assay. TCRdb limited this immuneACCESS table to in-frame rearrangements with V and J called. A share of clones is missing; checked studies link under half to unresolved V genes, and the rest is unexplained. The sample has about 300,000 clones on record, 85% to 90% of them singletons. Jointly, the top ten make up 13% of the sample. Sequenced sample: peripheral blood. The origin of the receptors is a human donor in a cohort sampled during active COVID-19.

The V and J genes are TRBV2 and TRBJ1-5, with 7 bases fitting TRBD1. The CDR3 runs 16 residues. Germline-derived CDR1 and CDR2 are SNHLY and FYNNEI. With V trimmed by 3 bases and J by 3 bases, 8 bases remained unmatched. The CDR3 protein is CASSDFQGGINQPQHF. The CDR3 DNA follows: TGTGCCAGCAGTGATTTCCAGGGGGGTATCAATCAGCCCCAGCATTTT.

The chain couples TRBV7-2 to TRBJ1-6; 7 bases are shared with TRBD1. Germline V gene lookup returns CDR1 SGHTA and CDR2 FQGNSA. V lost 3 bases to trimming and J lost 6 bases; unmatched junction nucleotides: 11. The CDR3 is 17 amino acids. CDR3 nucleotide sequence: TGTGCCAGCAGCTTTTTAGCCGGGACAGCGACTAATTCACCCCTCCACTTT. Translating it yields CASSFLAGTATNSPLHF.

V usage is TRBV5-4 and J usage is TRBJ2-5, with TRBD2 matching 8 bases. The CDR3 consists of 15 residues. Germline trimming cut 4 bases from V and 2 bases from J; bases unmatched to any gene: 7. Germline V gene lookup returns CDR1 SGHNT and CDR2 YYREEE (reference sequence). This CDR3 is CASSPGGAGQETQYF. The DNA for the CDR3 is TGTGCCAGCAGCCCCGGGGGGGCTGGGCAAGAGACCCAGTACTTC.